This TCR beta chain derives from a study of blood T cell repertoires in COVID-19. Per the authors' pipeline: Reference gene primer amplification in the assay estimated nucleated cell counts. TCRdb's copy holds only in-frame clones and misses some; the assay was immunoSEQ multiplex PCR. The DNA gave D and trimming, while V, J and clone size come from that table. Of nearly 250,000 clones in the sample, more than 75% were seen once. This clone was observed a handful of times. The clonotype originates from a woman older than 75 with COVID-19, enrolled during active disease. Sequenced material: peripheral blood.

CDR3 in amino acids: CASSQFLAGTSSSYEQYF. Here the CDR3 DNA reads TGCGCCAGCAGCCAATTTCTAGCGGGGACTTCGAGCTCCTACGAGCAGTACTTC. The J gene is TRBJ2-7, the V gene TRBV4-1; 9 nucleotides match TRBD2. Germline values: CDR1 MGHRA, CDR2 YSYEKL. The ends lost 2 bases at V and 0 bases at J; junction bases unmatched: 11. The CDR3 totals 18 residues.